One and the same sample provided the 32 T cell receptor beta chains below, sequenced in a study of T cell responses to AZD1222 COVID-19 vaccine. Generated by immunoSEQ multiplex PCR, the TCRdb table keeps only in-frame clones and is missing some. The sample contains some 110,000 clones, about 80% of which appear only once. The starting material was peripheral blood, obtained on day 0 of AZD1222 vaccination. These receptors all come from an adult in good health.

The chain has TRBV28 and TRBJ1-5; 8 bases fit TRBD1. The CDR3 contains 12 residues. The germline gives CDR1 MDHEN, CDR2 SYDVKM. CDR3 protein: CARQGRNQPQHF. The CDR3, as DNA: TGTGCTCGACAGGGGAGGAATCAGCCCCAGCATTTT.

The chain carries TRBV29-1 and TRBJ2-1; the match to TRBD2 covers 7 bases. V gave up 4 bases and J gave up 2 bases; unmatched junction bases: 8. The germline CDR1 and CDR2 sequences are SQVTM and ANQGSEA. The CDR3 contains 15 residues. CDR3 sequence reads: CSVGGGSRAYNEQFF. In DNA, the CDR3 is TGCAGCGTTGGAGGCGGGAGCCGAGCCTACAATGAGCAGTTCTTC.

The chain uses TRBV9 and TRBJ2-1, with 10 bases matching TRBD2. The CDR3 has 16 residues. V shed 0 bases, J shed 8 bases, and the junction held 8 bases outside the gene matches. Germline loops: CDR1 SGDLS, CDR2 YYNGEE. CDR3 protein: CASSVATTSGMDEQFF. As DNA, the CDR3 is TGTGCCAGCAGCGTAGCTACTACTAGCGGGATGGATGAGCAGTTCTTC.

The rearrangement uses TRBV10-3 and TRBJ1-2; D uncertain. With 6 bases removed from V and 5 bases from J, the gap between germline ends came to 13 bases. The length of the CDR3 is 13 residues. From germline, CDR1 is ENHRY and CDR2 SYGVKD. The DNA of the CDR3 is TGTGCCATCAGGGACGTCTCTAGTTATGGCTACACCTTC. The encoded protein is CAIRDVSSYGYTF.

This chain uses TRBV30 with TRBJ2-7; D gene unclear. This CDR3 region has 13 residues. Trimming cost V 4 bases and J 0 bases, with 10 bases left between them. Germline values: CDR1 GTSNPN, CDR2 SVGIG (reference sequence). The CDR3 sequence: CAWTLPGSYEQYF. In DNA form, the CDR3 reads TGTGCCTGGACCTTACCGGGCTCCTACGAGCAGTACTTC.

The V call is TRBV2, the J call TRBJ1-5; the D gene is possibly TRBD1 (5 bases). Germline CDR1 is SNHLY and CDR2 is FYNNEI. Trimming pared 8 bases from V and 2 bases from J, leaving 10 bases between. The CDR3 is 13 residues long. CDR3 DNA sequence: TGTGCCAGCGTCGGGGACGGCAATCAGCCCCAGCATTTT. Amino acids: CASVGDGNQPQHF.

CDR3 in amino acids: CASTELGGTDTQYF. The CDR3 DNA is TGTGCCAGCACCGAACTGGGGGGGACAGATACGCAGTATTTT. The J gene is TRBJ2-3, the V gene TRBV7-9; 7 bases align to TRBD2. V was pared by 7 bases and J by 3 bases, with 7 bases of the junction left unmatched. In germline, CDR1 is SEHNR, CDR2 FQNEAQ (reference sequence). The CDR3 spans 14 residues.

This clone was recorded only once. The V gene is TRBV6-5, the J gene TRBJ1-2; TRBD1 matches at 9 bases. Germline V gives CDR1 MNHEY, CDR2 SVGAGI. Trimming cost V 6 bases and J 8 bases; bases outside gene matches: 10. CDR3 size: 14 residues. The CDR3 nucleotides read TGTGCCAGCAGCGACCGGGACAGGGATTGGGGCTACACCTTC. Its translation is CASSDRDRDWGYTF.

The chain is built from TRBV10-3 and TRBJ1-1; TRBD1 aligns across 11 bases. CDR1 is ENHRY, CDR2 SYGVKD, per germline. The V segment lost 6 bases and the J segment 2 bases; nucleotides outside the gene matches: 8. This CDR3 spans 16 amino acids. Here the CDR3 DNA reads TGTGCCATCAGGGTTGGACAGGGGGCCTTAAACACTGAAGCTTTCTTT. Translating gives CAIRVGQGALNTEAFF.

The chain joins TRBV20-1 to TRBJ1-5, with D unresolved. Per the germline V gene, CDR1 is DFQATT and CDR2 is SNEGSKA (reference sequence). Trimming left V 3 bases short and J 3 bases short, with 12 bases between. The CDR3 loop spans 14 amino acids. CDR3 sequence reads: CSASRPDYNQPQHF. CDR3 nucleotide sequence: TGCAGTGCTAGTAGGCCAGACTACAATCAGCCCCAGCATTTT.

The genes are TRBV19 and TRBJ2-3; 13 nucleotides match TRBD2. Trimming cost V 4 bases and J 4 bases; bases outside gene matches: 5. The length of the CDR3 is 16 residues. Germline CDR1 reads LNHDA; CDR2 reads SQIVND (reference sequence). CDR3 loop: CASSTRTSGGADTQYF. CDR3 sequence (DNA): TGTGCCAGTAGTACACGGACTAGCGGGGGTGCAGATACGCAGTATTTT.

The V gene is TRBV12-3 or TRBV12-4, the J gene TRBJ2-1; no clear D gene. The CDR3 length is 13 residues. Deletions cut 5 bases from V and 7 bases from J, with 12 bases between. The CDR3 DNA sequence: TGTGCCAGCAGTCCTAGGACGGCAAATGAGCAGTTCTTC. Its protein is CASSPRTANEQFF.

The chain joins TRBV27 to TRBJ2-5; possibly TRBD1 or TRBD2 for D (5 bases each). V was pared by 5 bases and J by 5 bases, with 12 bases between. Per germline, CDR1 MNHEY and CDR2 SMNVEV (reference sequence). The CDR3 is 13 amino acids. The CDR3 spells CASSLLRGETQYF. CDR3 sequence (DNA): TGTGCCAGCAGTCTCTTACGGGGCGAGACCCAGTACTTC.

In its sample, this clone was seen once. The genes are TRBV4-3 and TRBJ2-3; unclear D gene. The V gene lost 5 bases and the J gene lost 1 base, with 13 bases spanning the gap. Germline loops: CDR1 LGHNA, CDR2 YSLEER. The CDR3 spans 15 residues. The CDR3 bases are TGCGCCAGCAGCTCCCAGGTTTTTGGCACAGATACGCAGTATTTT. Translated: CASSSQVFGTDTQYF.

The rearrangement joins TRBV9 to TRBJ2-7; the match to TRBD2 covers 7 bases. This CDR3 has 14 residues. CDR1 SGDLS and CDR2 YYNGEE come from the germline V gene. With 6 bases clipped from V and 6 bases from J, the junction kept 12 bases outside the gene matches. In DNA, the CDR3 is TGTGCCAGCAATCCGGGCGGGAGTACGGGCGAGCAGTACTTC. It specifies CASNPGGSTGEQYF.

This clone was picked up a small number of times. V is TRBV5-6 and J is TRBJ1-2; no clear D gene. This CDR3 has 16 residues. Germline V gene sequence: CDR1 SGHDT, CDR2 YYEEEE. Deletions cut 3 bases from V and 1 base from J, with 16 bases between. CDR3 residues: CASSSSLDTVNYGYTF. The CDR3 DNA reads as TGTGCCAGCAGCTCATCCCTCGACACCGTTAACTATGGCTACACCTTC.

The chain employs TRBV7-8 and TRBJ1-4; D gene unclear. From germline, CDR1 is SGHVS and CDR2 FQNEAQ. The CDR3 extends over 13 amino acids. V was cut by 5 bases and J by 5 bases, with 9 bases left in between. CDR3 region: CASSVSPNEKLFF. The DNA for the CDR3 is TGTGCCAGCAGCGTCTCCCCCAATGAAAAACTGTTTTTT. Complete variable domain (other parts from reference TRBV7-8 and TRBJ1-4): GAGVSQSPRYKVAKRGQDVALRCDPISGHVSLFWYQQALGQGPEFLTYFQNEAQLDKSGLPSDRFFAERPEGSVSTLKIQRTQQEDSAVYLCASSVSPNEKLFFGSGTQLSVL.

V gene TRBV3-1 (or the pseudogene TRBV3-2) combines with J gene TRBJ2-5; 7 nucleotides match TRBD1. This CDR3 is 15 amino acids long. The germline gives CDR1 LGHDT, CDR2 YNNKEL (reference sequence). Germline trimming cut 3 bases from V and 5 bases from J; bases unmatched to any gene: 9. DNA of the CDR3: TGTGCCAGCAGCCAGTACCGACAGGGCGGGGAGACCCAGTACTTC. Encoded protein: CASSQYRQGGETQYF.

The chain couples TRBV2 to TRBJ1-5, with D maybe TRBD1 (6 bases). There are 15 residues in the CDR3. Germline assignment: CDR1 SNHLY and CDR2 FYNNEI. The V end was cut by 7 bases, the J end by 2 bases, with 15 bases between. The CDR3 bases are TGTGCCAGCACTAGGGACATAAGCGGCAATCAGCCCCAGCATTTT. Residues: CASTRDISGNQPQHF.

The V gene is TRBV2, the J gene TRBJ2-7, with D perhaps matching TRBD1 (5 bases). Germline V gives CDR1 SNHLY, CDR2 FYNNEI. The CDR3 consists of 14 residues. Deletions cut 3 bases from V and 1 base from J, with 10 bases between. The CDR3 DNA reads TGTGCCAGCAGTGATGGGGCAGCATCCTACGAGCAGTACTTC. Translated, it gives CASSDGAASYEQYF.

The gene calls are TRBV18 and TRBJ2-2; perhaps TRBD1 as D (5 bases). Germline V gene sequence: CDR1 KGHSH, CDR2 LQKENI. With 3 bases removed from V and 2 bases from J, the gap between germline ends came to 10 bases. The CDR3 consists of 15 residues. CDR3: CASSPGPFNTGELFF. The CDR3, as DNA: TGTGCCAGCTCACCGGGGCCCTTTAACACCGGGGAGCTGTTTTTT.

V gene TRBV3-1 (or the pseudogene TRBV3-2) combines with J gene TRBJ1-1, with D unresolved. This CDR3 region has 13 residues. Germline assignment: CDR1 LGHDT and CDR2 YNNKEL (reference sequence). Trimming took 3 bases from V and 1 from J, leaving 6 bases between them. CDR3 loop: CASSQVENTEAFF. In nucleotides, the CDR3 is TGTGCCAGCAGCCAGGTAGAGAACACTGAAGCTTTCTTT.

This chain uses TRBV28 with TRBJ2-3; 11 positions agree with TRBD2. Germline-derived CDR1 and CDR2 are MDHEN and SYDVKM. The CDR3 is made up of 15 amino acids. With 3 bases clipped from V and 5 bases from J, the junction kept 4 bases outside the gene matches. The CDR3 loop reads CASSFSGRAQDTQYF. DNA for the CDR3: TGTGCCAGCAGTTTTAGCGGGAGGGCCCAAGATACGCAGTATTTT.

The CDR3 bases are TGCGCCAGCAGCCAAGTAGGGGCCCTGAGGGAAAAACTGTTTTTT. It specifies CASSQVGALREKLFF. The V gene is TRBV4-1, the J gene TRBJ1-4; weak D call: TRBD1 (5 bases). The V end lost 1 base, the J end lost 8 bases, and 14 bases lay between the germline ends. The CDR3 runs to 15 residues. CDR1 and CDR2 (germline): MGHRA, YSYEKL.

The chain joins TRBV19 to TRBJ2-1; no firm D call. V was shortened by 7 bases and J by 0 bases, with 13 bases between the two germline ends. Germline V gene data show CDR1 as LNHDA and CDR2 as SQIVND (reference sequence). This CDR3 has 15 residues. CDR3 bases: TGTGCCAGTACCGCGATTTTGAGCTCCTACAATGAGCAGTTCTTC. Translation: CASTAILSSYNEQFF.

CDR3 loop: CASRFGVNIETQYF. DNA of the CDR3: TGCGCCAGTCGATTCGGGGTTAATATTGAGACCCAGTACTTC. The chain joins TRBV5-1 to TRBJ2-5; a possible D gene is TRBD2 (5 bases). CDR1 is SGHRS and CDR2 is YFSETQ in the germline V gene. This CDR3 has 14 amino acids. The ends were cut back, 8 bases at V and 5 bases at J, with 19 bases in the middle.

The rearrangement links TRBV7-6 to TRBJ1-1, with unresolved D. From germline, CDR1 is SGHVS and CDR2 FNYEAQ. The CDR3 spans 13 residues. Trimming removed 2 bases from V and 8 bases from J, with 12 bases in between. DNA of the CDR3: TGTGCCAGCAGCTTAAACGGGTTCGAAGAAGCTTTCTTT. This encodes CASSLNGFEEAFF.

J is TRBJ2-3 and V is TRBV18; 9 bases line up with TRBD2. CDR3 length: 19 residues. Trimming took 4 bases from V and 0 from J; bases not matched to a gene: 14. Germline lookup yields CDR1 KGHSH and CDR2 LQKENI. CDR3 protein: CASSLEPSGLATSTDTQYF. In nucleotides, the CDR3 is TGTGCCAGCTCACTAGAGCCTTCTGGACTAGCGACGAGCACAGATACGCAGTATTTT.

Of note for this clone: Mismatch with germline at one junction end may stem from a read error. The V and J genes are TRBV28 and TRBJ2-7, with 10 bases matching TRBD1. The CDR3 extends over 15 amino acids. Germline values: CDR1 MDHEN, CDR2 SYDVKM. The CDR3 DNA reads TGTGCCAACAGTTCGTCCGGGACAGGGGTCTACGAGCAGTACTTC. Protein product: CANSSSGTGVYEQYF.

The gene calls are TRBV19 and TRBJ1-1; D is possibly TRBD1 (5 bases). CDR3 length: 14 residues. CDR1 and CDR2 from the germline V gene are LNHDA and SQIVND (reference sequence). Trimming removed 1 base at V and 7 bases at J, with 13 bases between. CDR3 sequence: CASSIGGRRDEAFF. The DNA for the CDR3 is TGTGCCAGTAGTATAGGGGGGAGGAGGGATGAAGCTTTCTTT. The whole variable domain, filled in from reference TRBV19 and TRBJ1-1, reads DGGITQSPKYLFRKEGQNVTLSCEQNLNHDAMYWYRQDPGQGLRLIYYSQIVNDFQKGDIAEGYSVSREKKESFPLTVTSAQKNPTAFYLCASSIGGRRDEAFFGQGTRLTVV.

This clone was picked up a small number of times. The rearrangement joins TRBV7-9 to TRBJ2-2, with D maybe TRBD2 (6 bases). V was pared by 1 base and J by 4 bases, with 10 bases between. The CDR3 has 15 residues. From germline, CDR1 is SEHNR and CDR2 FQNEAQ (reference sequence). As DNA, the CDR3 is TGTGCCAGCAGCTTAGTCAGGCGGGGCACCGGGGAGCTGTTTTTT. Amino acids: CASSLVRRGTGELFF.

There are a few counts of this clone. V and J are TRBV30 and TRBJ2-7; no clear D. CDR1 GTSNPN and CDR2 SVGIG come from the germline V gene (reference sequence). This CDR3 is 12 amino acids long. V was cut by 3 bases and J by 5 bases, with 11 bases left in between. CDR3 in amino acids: CAWSEVGNEQYF. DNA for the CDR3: TGTGCCTGGAGCGAGGTAGGGAACGAGCAGTACTTC.